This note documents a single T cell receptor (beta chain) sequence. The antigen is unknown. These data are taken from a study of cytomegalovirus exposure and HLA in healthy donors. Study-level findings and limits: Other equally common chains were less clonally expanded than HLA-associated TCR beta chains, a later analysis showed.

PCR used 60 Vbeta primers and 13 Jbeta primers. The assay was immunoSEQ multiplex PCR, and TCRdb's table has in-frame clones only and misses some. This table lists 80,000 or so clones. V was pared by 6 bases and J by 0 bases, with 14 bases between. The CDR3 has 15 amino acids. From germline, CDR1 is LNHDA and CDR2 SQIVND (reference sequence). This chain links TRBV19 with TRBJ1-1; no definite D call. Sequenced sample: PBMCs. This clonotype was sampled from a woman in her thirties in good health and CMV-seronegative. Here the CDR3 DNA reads TGTGCCAGTAGCCCTGCCCAGGCCCTGAACACTGAAGCTTTCTTT. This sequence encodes CASSPAQALNTEAFF.